Described below is a single TCR beta chain sequence and its context. Its antigen remains unidentified. This was the immunoSEQ v3.0 assay at survey level. Here immunoSEQ multiplex PCR was the method, and the copy in TCRdb shows in-frame clones only, minus some. The data contain tens of thousands of clones, around 80% of them singletons. This record comes from a study of long-term antiretroviral therapy in people with HIV. Study-wide points: Blood, drawn from the mid-2000s to the late 2010s, may reflect older ART regimens. Participants lacked recorded data on ART adherence, viral resistance or therapy changes. ART was followed by higher diversity that remained below transplant donor controls.

The CDR3 is 15 amino acids. Germline V gene sequence: CDR1 SNHLY, CDR2 FYNNEI. Trimming shortened V by 7 bases and J by 0 bases, and 10 bases separated the two germline ends. This sequence was found in a woman in her thirties or forties with HIV. The source material was unsorted PBMCs, sampled 0.5 years after starting antiretroviral therapy. The chain joins TRBV2 to TRBJ2-6; no definite D call. CDR3 in DNA: TGTGCCAGCACATGGGGATACTCTGGGGCCAACGTCCTGACTTTC. Its translation: CASTWGYSGANVLTF. Drawing the rest from reference TRBV2 and TRBJ2-6, the complete variable domain is EPEVTQTPSHQVTQMGQEVILRCVPISNHLYFYWYRQILGQKVEFLVSFYNNEISEKSEIFDDQFSVERPDGSNFTLKIRSTKLEDSAMYFCASTWGYSGANVLTFGAGSRLTVL.